This T cell receptor (beta chain) emerged from a study of blood T cell repertoires in COVID-19 (dated by TCRdb to 2018 to 2020). Broadly, across the study: Samples covering the acute and convalescent phases of COVID-19 were provided by collaborators in the United States, Italy and Spain. The material from the prospective study consisted of cDNA or gDNA derived from T cells, B-cell-depleted T cells, or PBMCs. Subjects who had been exposed to COVID-19, were actively infected with it, or had recovered from it provided the deeply sampled blood TCRbeta repertoires that made up the dataset. The repertoires were made available in a free public database intended to serve as a resource for research on the immune response to SARS-CoV-2. The samples were drawn from two sources: the first 160 participants of the ongoing ImmuneRACE study, and some 1,300 subjects contributed by 6 global collaborators. Sample metadata almost always included a de-identified subject ID, COVID-19 status, age in years and sex. Where HLA class I and class II types were available, the types were taken from metadata supplied by the sample provider, not from assay-based typing.

Collaborating institutions collected whole blood in K2EDTA tubes following their own protocols. For TCRbeta analysis, collaborator samples were shipped as frozen whole blood, as isolated PBMCs, or as DNA extracted from either sample type. TCRbeta CDR3 regions were amplified from genomic DNA using the immunoSEQ Assay, a bias-controlled multiplex PCR. The study's processing was this. Nucleated cell counts per sample were estimated from amplification of reference gene primers within the assay. Sequence reads were collapsed and filtered to measure the absolute abundance of every unique TCRbeta CDR3 rearrangement. Productive Simpson clonality was computed per sample as the square root of Simpson's diversity index over productive rearrangements. This is the immuneACCESS table as TCRdb keeps it, with only in-frame sequences that have V and J called. A part of the clones is gone; compared with another copy, unresolved V genes explain less than half, and the rest is unexplained. Clonal size and the V and J genes are those of that table, whereas D and trimming came from the DNA. The sample contains roughly 93,000 clones, 65% to 85% of them found a single time. The ten biggest clones cover around 11% of the sample.

The table lists this clone with a count of one. Its antigen is not yet known. Per-nucleotide qualities are absent, and no much larger clonotype sits a single base away. V loses 1 base of germline sequence and J loses 4 bases, and the interval between the two ends is 9 bases. The CDR3, cysteine through phenylalanine, is 14 amino acids long. Of all the DNA, just the CDR3 is kept, 42 bases in frame from base 1. CDR1 and CDR2 are drawn from the germline V gene: SGHTA, FQGNSA. Broader findings and caveats from the paper: The quantity of clinical and demographic metadata differed by source and by participant and was supplied without curation.

Input material: peripheral blood. The V gene is TRBV7-2 and the J gene is TRBJ2-3; a tentative D call is TRBD1 (5 bases match). The receptor was isolated from a woman aged 80 or over with acute or convalescent COVID-19. CDR3 protein: CASSLGGASDTQYF. The nucleotide sequence reads TGTGCCAGCAGCTTAGGGGGCGCGTCAGATACGCAGTATTTT.